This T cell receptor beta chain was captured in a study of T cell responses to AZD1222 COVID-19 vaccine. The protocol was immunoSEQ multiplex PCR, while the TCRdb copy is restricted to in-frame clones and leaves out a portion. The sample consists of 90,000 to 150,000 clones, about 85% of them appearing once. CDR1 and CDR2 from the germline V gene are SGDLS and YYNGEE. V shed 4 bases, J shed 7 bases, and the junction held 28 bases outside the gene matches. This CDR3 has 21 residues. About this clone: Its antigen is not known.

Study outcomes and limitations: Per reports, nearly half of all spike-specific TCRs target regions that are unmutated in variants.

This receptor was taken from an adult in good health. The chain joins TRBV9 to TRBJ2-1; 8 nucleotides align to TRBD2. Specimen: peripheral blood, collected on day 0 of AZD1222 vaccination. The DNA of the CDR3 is TGTGCCAGCAGCTCCCGTTCCAGGGGACTTGCTGGGCCGGGGGGGTTAAATGAGCAGTTCTTC. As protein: CASSSRSRGLAGPGGLNEQFF. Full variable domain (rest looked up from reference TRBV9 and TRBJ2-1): DSGVTQTPKHLITATGQRVTLRCSPRSGDLSVYWYQQSLDQGLQFLIQYYNGEERAKGNILERFSAQQFPDLHSELNLSSLELGDSALYFCASSSRSRGLAGPGGLNEQFFGPGTRLTVL.